This TCR beta chain was sequenced in a study of lymphopenia after photon versus proton radiotherapy. Of note for this clone: Its specificity is not known.

Study findings and constraints: Relative stability marked proton patients; photon patients lost diversity and naive cells. A bigger post-nadir fall in TCR diversity correlated inversely with survival time in deceased patients. Authors raise, but do not show, better survival with proton therapy. After lymphocyte nadir, photon-treated repertoires showed oligoclonal expansion, especially CD8+ Temra.

Assay: immunoSEQ multiplex PCR; the TCRdb copy retains only in-frame clones and omits some. The sample holds fewer than 20,000 clones, more than 85% seen once. The clonotype originates from a woman aged 40 to 49 with cholangiocarcinoma. Here the sequenced sample was peripheral blood, taken from a patient treated with photon-based radiotherapy.

The CDR3 spells CASSGSQGRSYEQYF. CDR3 nucleotide sequence: TGTGCCAGCAGTGGATCGCAGGGAAGGTCCTACGAGCAGTACTTC. V usage is TRBV6-6 and J usage is TRBJ2-7; TRBD1 is a possible D gene (5 bases). The CDR3 spans 15 residues. Germline V gene lookup returns CDR1 MNHNY and CDR2 SVGAGI (reference sequence). Trimming took off 5 bases at V and 1 base at J, with 15 bases between the two ends.